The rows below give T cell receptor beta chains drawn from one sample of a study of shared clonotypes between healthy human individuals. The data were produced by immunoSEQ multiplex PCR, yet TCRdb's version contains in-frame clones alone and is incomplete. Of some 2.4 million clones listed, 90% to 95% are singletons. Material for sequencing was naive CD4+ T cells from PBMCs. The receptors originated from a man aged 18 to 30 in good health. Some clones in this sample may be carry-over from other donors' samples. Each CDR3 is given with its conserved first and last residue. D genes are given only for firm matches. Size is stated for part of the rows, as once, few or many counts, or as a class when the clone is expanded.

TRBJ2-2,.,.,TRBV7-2,CASSLVSVPGELFF,TGTGCCAGCAGCTTAGTTTCCGTCCCCGGGGAGCTGTTTTTT
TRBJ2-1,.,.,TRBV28,CASTHSPGQGREQFF,TGTGCCAGCACCCACTCTCCGGGACAAGGGCGCGAGCAGTTCTTC
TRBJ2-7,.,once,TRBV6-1,CATEPEDLYEQYF,TGTGCCACCGAACCCGAGGACCTCTACGAGCAGTACTTC
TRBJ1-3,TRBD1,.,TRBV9,CASSPRTGGIGNTIYF,TGTGCCAGCAGCCCAAGGACAGGCGGTATCGGGAACACCATATATTTT
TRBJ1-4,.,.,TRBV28,CASSWAGPDREKLFF,TGTGCCAGCAGTTGGGCGGGTCCCGATCGGGAAAAACTGTTTTTT
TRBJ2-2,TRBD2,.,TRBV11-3,CASSPSAGTGELFF,TGTGCCAGCAGCCCCTCAGCGGGAACCGGGGAGCTGTTTTTT
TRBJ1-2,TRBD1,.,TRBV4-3,CASSQLDRGGYTF,TGCGCCAGCAGCCAACTCGACAGGGGTGGCTACACCTTC
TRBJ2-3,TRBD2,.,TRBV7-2,CASSLRARGLAGGADTQYF,TGTGCCAGCAGCTTACGTGCCAGGGGACTAGCGGGAGGCGCAGATACGCAGTATTTT
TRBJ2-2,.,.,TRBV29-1,CSVRSGSNTGELFF,TGCAGCGTTCGTAGCGGTTCGAACACCGGGGAGCTGTTTTTT
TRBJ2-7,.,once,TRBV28,CASSHRSFYEQYF,TGTGCCAGCAGTCACCGGTCCTTCTACGAGCAGTACTTC
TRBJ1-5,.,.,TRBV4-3,CASSQGRNQPQHF,TGCGCCAGCAGCCAAGGACGCAATCAGCCCCAGCATTTT
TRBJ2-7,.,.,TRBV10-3,CASGQSYEQYF,TGTGCCAGCGGACAGTCCTACGAGCAGTACTTC
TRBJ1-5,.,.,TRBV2,CASTRDWNQPQHF,TGTGCCAGCACCCGGGACTGGAATCAGCCCCAGCATTTT
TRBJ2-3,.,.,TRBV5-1,CASSLDPALGDTQYF,TGCGCCAGCAGCTTGGATCCAGCCTTGGGGGATACGCAGTATTTT
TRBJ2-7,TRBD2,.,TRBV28,CASSFQLAGHSYEQYF,TGTGCCAGCAGTTTCCAACTAGCGGGGCACTCCTACGAGCAGTACTTC
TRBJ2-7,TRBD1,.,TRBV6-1,CASSEGTGVEQYF,TGTGCCAGCAGTGAAGGGACAGGGGTCGAGCAGTACTTC
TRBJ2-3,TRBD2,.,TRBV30,CAWSSSGTPDTQYF,TGTGCCTGGAGTTCCAGCGGGACCCCAGATACGCAGTATTTT
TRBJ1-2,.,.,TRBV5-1,CASSPDRPTNYGYTF,TGCGCCAGCAGTCCGGACAGACCTACTAACTATGGCTACACCTTC
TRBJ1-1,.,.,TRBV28,CASSSPPGQVNTEAFF,TGTGCCAGCAGCTCCCCTCCGGGACAAGTGAACACTGAAGCTTTCTTT
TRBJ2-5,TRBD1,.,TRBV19,CASSTRTGLETQYF,TGTGCCAGTAGTACCCGGACAGGGCTAGAGACCCAGTACTTC
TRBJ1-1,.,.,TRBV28,CASSLVGHTSNTEAFF,TGTGCCAGCAGTTTAGTAGGACACACTTCGAACACTGAAGCTTTCTTT
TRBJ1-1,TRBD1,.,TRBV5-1,CASSPTGGYTEAFF,TGCGCCAGCAGTCCCACAGGGGGATACACTGAAGCTTTCTTT
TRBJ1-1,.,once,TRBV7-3,CASSLLQAPNTEAFF,TGTGCCAGCAGCTTATTACAGGCCCCGAACACTGAAGCTTTCTTT
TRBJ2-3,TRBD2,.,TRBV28,CAARAGATDTQYF,TGTGCCGCGCGAGCGGGAGCTACAGATACGCAGTATTTT
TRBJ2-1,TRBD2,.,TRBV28,CASSWISGVNNEQFF,TGTGCCAGCAGTTGGATTAGCGGGGTGAACAATGAGCAGTTCTTC
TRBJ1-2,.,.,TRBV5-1,CASSLPAAVGYTF,TGCGCCAGCAGCTTACCGGCCGCTGTTGGCTACACCTTC
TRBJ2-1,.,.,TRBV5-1,CASGGRTGSVYNEQFF,TGCGCCAGCGGCGGCAGAACGGGGAGTGTGTACAATGAGCAGTTCTTC
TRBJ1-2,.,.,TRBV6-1,CASSHEVARDTGYTF,TGTGCCAGCAGTCATGAAGTGGCCCGGGACACGGGCTACACCTTC
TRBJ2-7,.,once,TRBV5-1,CASSLAGGSPDEQYF,TGCGCCAGCAGCTTGGCTGGGGGATCCCCCGACGAGCAGTACTTC
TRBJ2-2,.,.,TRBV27,CASSPQGRGGELFF,TGTGCCAGCAGTCCCCAGGGGAGGGGCGGGGAGCTGTTTTTT
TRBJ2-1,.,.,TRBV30,CAWSEDNEQFF,TGTGCCTGGAGTGAGGACAATGAGCAGTTCTTC
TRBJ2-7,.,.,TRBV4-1,CASSTQGQVPKTYEQYF,TGCGCCAGCAGCACGCAAGGGCAGGTCCCGAAAACCTACGAGCAGTACTTC
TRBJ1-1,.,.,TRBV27,CASKLQGEAFF,TGTGCCAGCAAACTACAGGGTGAAGCTTTCTTT
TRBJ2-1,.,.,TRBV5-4,CASSGPTYNEQFF,TGTGCCAGCAGCGGGCCCACCTACAATGAGCAGTTCTTC
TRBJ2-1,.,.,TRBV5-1,CASSFSGFEYLNNEQFF,TGCGCCAGCAGCTTCTCCGGCTTTGAGTACCTTAACAATGAGCAGTTCTTC
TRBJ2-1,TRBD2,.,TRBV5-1,CASNPQVGRHEQFF,TGCGCCAGCAACCCACAGGTCGGGAGGCATGAGCAGTTCTTC
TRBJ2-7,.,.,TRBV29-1,CSVESRNYEQYF,TGCAGCGTTGAGAGCAGAAACTACGAGCAGTACTTC
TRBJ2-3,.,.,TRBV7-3,CASSSRPSSTDTQYF,TGTGCCAGCAGCTCGCGCCCCTCTAGCACAGATACGCAGTATTTT
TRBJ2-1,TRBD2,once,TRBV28,CASSYPLVAGGNYNEQFF,TGTGCCAGCAGTTACCCCTTGGTAGCGGGAGGGAACTACAATGAGCAGTTCTTC
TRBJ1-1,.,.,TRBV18,CASSPVGGSDTEAFF,TGTGCCAGCTCACCCGTCGGGGGCTCGGACACTGAAGCTTTCTTT